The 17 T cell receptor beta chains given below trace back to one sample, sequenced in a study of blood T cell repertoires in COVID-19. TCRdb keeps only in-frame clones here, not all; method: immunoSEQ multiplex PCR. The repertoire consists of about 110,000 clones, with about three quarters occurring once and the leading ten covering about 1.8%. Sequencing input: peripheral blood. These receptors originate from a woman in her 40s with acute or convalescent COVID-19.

The CDR3 here is CASSTPTGGADGYTF. CDR3 sequence (DNA): TGTGCCAGCAGCACCCCGACAGGGGGCGCCGATGGCTACACCTTC. The chain uses TRBV5-6 and TRBJ1-2; 10 nucleotides match TRBD1. The CDR3 length is 15 residues. The germline V gene has CDR1 SGHDT and CDR2 YYEEEE. With 4 bases clipped from V and 6 bases from J, the junction kept 9 bases outside the gene matches.

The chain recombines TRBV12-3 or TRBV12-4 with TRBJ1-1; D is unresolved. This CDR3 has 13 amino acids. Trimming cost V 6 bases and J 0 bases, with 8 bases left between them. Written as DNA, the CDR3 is TGTGCCAGCAGCCTCTCGGTGAACACTGAAGCTTTCTTT. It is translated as CASSLSVNTEAFF.

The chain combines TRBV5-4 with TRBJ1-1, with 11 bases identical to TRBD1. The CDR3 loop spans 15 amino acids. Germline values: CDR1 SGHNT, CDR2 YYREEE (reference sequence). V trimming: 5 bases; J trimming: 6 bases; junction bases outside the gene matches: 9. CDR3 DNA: TGTGCCAGCAGAGACGGACAGGGGGCGATCGCTGAAGCTTTCTTT. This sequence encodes CASRDGQGAIAEAFF.

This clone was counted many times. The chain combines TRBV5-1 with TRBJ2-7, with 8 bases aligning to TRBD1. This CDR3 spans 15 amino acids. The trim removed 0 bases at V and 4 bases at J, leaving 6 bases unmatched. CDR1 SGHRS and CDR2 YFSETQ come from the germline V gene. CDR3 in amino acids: CASSLGGTGSYEQYF. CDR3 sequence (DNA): TGCGCCAGCAGCTTGGGTGGGACAGGATCTTACGAGCAGTACTTC. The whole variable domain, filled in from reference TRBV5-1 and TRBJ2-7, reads KAGVTQTPRYLIKTRGQQVTLSCSPISGHRSVSWYQQTPGQGLQFLFEYFSETQRNKGNFPGRFSGRQFSNSRSEMNVSTLELGDSALYLCASSLGGTGSYEQYFGPGTRLTVT.

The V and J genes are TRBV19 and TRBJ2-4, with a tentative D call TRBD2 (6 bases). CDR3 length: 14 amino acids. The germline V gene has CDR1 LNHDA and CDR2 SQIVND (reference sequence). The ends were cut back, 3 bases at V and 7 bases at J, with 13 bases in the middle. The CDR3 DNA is TGTGCCAGTAGTATGGGTAAGGAGGGGAACATTCAGTACTTC. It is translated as CASSMGKEGNIQYF.

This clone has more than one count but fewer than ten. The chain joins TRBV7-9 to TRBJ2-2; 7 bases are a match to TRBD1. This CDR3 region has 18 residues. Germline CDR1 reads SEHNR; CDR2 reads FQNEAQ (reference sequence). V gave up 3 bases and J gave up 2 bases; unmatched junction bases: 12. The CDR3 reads CASSFRQGRGINTGELFF. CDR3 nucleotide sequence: TGTGCCAGCAGCTTTCGACAGGGAAGGGGGATCAACACCGGGGAGCTGTTTTTT. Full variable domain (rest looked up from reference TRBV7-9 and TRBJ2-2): DTGVSQNPRHKITKRGQNVTFRCDPISEHNRLYWYRQTLGQGPEFLTYFQNEAQLEKSRLLSDRFSAERPKGSFSTLEIQRTEQGDSAMYLCASSFRQGRGINTGELFFGEGSRLTVL.

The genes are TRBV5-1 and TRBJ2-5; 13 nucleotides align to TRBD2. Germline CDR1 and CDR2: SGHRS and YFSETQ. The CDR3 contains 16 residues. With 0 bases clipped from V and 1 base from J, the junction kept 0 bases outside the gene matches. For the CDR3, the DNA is TGCGCCAGCAGCTTGGGACTAGCGGGGGGCCAAGAGACCCAGTACTTC. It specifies CASSLGLAGGQETQYF.

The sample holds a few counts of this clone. The CDR3 sequence is CASSSTNYEQYF. CDR3 coding DNA: TGTGCCAGCAGTTCTACTAATTACGAGCAGTACTTC. The J gene is TRBJ2-7, the V gene TRBV6-5; unclear D gene. There are 12 residues in the CDR3. V was cut by 4 bases and J by 4 bases, with 8 bases left in between. Germline values: CDR1 MNHEY, CDR2 SVGAGI.

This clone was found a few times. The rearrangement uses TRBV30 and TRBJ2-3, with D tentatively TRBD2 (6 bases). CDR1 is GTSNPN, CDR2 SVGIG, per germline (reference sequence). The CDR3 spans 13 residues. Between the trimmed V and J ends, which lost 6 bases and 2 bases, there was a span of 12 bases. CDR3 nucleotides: TGTGCCTGCAACCGACTAGACACAGATACGCAGTATTTT. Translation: CACNRLDTDTQYF.

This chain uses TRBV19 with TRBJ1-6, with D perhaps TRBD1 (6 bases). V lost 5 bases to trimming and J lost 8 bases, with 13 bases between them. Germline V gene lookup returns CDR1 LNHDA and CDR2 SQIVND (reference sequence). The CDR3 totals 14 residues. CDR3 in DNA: TGTGCCAGTAGTGTGACAGGTTTCGATTCACCCCTCCACTTT. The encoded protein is CASSVTGFDSPLHF.

Written as DNA, the CDR3 is TGCGCCAGCTTGGAGCAGTCTGGGGCCAACGTCCTGACTTTC. Amino acid sequence: CASLEQSGANVLTF. The V call is TRBV5-1, the J call TRBJ2-6, with unresolved D. Germline CDR1 is SGHRS and CDR2 is YFSETQ. V lost 7 bases and J 1 base, leaving 9 bases between the germline ends. The CDR3 is made up of 14 amino acids.

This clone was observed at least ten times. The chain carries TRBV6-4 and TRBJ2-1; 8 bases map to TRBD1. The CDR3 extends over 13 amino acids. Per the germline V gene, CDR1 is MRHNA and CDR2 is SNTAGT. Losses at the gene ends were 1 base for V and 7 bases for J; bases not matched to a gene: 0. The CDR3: CASSDYRGNEQFF. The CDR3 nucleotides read TGTGCCAGCAGTGACTACAGGGGGAATGAGCAGTTCTTC.

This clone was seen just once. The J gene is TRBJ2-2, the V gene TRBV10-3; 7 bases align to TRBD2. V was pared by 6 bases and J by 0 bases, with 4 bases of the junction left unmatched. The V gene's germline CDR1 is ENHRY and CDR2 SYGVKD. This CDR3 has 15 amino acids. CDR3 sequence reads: CAISGLGPNTGELFF. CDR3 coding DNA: TGTGCCATCAGCGGACTAGGACCGAACACCGGGGAGCTGTTTTTT.

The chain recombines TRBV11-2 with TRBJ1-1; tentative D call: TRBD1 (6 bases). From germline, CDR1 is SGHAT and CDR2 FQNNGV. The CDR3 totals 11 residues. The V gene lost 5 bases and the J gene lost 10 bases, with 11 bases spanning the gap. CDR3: CASSPGQLAFF. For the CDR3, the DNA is TGTGCCAGCAGCCCAGGACAGTTAGCTTTCTTT.

The CDR3 DNA follows: TGCGCCAGCAGCTTGGATGTCAGGGTAAATTCACCCCTCCACTTT. Translated, it gives CASSLDVRVNSPLHF. The chain uses TRBV5-1 and TRBJ1-6; a weak D match, TRBD1 (5 bases). CDR1 and CDR2 (germline): SGHRS, YFSETQ. V was shortened by 0 bases and J by 7 bases, with 11 bases between the two germline ends. CDR3 length: 15 amino acids.

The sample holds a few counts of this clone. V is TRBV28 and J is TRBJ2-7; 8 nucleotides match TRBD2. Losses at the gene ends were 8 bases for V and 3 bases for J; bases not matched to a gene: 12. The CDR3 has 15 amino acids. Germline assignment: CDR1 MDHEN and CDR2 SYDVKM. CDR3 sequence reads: CASSRASGYNYEQYF. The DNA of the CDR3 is TGTGCCAGCTCGCGGGCTAGCGGGTATAACTACGAGCAGTACTTC.

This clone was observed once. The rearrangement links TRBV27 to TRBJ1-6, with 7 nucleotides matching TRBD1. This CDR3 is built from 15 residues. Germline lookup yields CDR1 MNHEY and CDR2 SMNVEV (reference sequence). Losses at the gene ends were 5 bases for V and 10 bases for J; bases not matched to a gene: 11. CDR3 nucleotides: TGTGCCAGCAGTCCCCAGACAGGGATGTACTCACCCCTCCACTTT. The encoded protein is CASSPQTGMYSPLHF.